Given below is one T cell receptor (beta chain) in context. The antigen remains undetermined. This specimen belongs to a study of yellow fever vaccine responses in identical twins. Study results and limitations: Convergence reportedly seemed to mark part of the twins' vaccine T cell response, with personalization marking the rest.

Trimming pared 7 bases from V and 5 bases from J, leaving 20 bases between. The CDR3 sequence is 15 residues long. Germline V gene sequence: CDR1 SGHNT, CDR2 YENEEA. MiXCR, run by TCRdb on the RT-PCR reads, gives a single entry per CDR3 protein. The repertoire holds 2,500 to 4,000 distinct CDR3 sequences, 65% to 85% seen once, with more than 1.5% in the top ten. The genes are TRBV11-3 and TRBJ2-5; D is unresolved. The clonotype comes from a woman aged 18-29 years who received the yellow fever vaccine. Specimen: T cells from blood (PBMCs), unsorted or a sorted subset (not recorded which), collected before or after yellow fever vaccination (not recorded which). CDR3 DNA sequence: TGTGCCAGCATCAGGAGCCGGGCGCTTACGGAGACCCAGTACTTC. Translation gives CASIRSRALTETQYF.